This T cell receptor beta chain emerged from a study of a mutant IDH1 vaccine in newly diagnosed glioma. About the study: Among treated patients, around 60% were male and 37.5% female, and mean age was about 41 years. Findings and caveats of the study: Pseudoprogression apparently tracked independently of changes in top peripheral T cell clonotypes.

Sample time point: baseline, week 1 (first vaccination visit). Treatment meaning: pre-vaccination baseline after standard-of-care therapy. Astrocytomas found in donors were new, WHO grade 3 or 4, IDH1-mutant and ATRX-lost. This clone came up once. Its antigen is not known. From germline, CDR1 is SGHRS and CDR2 YFSETQ. The CDR3 extends over 17 amino acids. Between the trimmed V and J ends, which lost 1 base and 3 bases, there was a span of 16 bases. Only in-frame clones appear in the TCRdb table, and some are missing; sequencing was by immunoSEQ multiplex PCR. The sample includes about 32,000 clones, around 80% of them seen just once.

The rearrangement links TRBV5-1 to TRBJ2-2, with D perhaps matching TRBD1 or TRBD2 (6 bases each). Sample: PBMCs, taken from a glioma patient treated with radiotherapy, temozolomide or both. This receptor was obtained from a man younger than 45 with glioma. DNA for the CDR3: TGCGCCAGCAGCTTGTTCGGGGGCGCACAATACACCGGGGAGCTGTTTTTT. As protein: CASSLFGGAQYTGELFF.